Sequencing of this T cell receptor (beta chain) was carried out in a study of OX40 agonist ivuxolimab in advanced cancers. Repertoires were generated with immunoSEQ multiplex PCR, while TCRdb's copy carries only in-frame clones and drops some. The data contain approximately 100,000 clones, around 88% of them singletons. Study-level findings and limits: The expanded peripheral T cells' antigen specificity was not determined. More expanded clones were found, on average, in CD8+ than in CD4+ T cells. The CD4+ and CD8+ T cells in the blood had expanded clonally by week 6 at 0.1 to 3.0 mg/kg.

The ends were cut back, 0 bases at V and 5 bases at J, with 8 bases in the middle. Germline V gene sequence: CDR1 SGHRS, CDR2 YFSETQ. This CDR3 has 14 residues. This clone appeared once. Antigen unknown. Sample: CD4+ or CD8+ T cells sorted from blood, taken in a trial of the OX40 agonist ivuxolimab. This sequence joins TRBV5-1 and TRBJ2-2, with D perhaps TRBD1 (5 bases). The source of this sequence is an adult with an advanced solid tumor such as melanoma, head and neck, liver or kidney cancer. Written as DNA, the CDR3 is TGCGCCAGCAGCTTGGGACAGCCGACCGGGGAGCTGTTTTTT. Amino acids: CASSLGQPTGELFF.